This paragraph covers one T cell receptor (beta chain) sequence. Its antigen is not yet known. Per-base qualities were not stored, and no clone one base away is much larger. This specimen comes from a study of OX40 agonist ivuxolimab in advanced cancers. As for the study more broadly: Ivuxolimab was a fully human IgG2 agonistic monoclonal antibody targeting the costimulatory receptor OX40 (CD134). Intravenous ivuxolimab was administered to patients every 2 weeks at six dose levels: 0.01, 0.1, 0.3, 1.5, 3 and 10 mg/kg. Among the roughly 50 dose-escalation patients, about 20 had hepatocellular carcinoma, roughly 15 melanoma, 9 renal cell carcinoma and 9 head and neck cancer. In the dose-escalation cohort, roughly 80% of patients were male, and the mean age was approximately 60 years, with a range of roughly 23 to 85. Prior anti-PD-1, anti-PD-L1 or anti-CTLA-4 therapy was permitted, and checkpoint inhibitors had been received by about 36% of dose-escalation patients. Partial responses occurred in three dose-escalation patients, of whom one had hepatocellular carcinoma and two had cutaneous melanoma. The point of sequencing TCRbeta in the periphery was to test whether ivuxolimab changed TCR sequence diversity and drove clonal T-cell expansion. The paper describes the monotherapy dose-escalation part (N ≈ 50 patients) of the phase I trial of ivuxolimab. The paper as a whole reports these results and caveats: Clonal expansion of both CD4+ and CD8+ blood T cells was observed from baseline to week 6 at doses 0.1 to 3.0 mg/kg. On average, CD8+ T cells showed more expanded clones than CD4+ T cells after ivuxolimab. Low levels of normalized T-cell clonal expansion were also seen in some nonresponding patients. Which antigens the clonally expanded peripheral T cells were specific for was not determined. In the 0.1-3.0 mg/kg groups, partial responders were among the patients with the lowest normalized peripheral clonal expansion, particularly in CD8+ T cells.

For sequencing of the TCRbeta CDR3 region, genomic DNA was extracted from the sorted cells. TCRbeta CDR3 regions were sequenced using the immunoSEQ Assay. In TCRdb, the immuneACCESS table is reduced to in-frame sequences with V and J assigned. These tables do not hold every clone; where another copy was compared, an unresolved V gene accounts for under half, and the others remain unexplained. In all, the sample holds under 85,000 clones, and about nine tenths of those were seen once. In total, the top ten clones hold about 2.5% of the sample. The trial excluded patients who had a history of autoimmune disease or who were on systemic immunosuppression. Peripheral blood for TCR sequencing was drawn from every dose cohort at baseline, at cycle 4 day 1 and at cycle 7 day 1. Samples came from an open-label, multicenter, first-in-human phase I dose-escalation trial of ivuxolimab. Adults with locally advanced or metastatic melanoma, renal cell carcinoma, hepatocellular carcinoma or head and neck squamous cell carcinoma were enrolled in the trial. Before TCR sequencing, CD4+ T cells and CD8+ T cells from peripheral blood were sorted into separate populations.

The V end gives up 6 bases and the J end 9 bases, leaving 15 bases in the junction not matched to a gene. From the cysteine up to the phenylalanine, the CDR3 has a length of 15 residues. The kept DNA is CDR3 alone, 45 bases in frame from the first base. From a lookup of the germline V gene (reference sequence), CDR1 and CDR2 are MNHEY and SMNVEV. Specimen: CD4+ or CD8+ T cells sorted from blood, collected in a trial of the OX40 agonist ivuxolimab. This chain joins TRBV27 to TRBJ2-7; 9 bases in the junction line up with TRBD1. The sequence derives from an adult with an advanced solid tumor such as melanoma, head and neck, liver or kidney cancer. The DNA sequence is as follows: TGTGCCAGCAGCCCGTCTCCCGGGACAGGGTTCGGGCAGTACTTC. Its product reads: CASSPSPGTGFGQYF.